Presented here are 30 T cell receptor beta chains from one specimen sequenced in a study of blood T cell repertoires in COVID-19. Assay used: immunoSEQ multiplex PCR; TCRdb lists only in-frame clones, some missing. The sample consists of a few hundred thousand clones, roughly 85% of them appearing once. Input material: peripheral blood. All receptors come from a man in his 60s who had recovered from COVID-19.

The rearrangement links TRBV5-1 to TRBJ1-2; possibly TRBD1 for D (5 bases). The V end lost 3 bases, the J end lost 6 bases, and 15 bases lay between the germline ends. The CDR3 has 14 amino acids. From germline, CDR1 is SGHRS and CDR2 YFSETQ. In DNA, the CDR3 is TGCGCCAGCAGCTCCTTCGGCAGGGAAAATGGCTACACCTTC. It translates to CASSSFGRENGYTF.

This clone was detected a few times. As DNA, the CDR3 is TGTGCCAGCAGCTTAGGAGTTTTAGGGAACACCGGGGAGCTGTTTTTT. This translates into CASSLGVLGNTGELFF. The chain combines TRBV7-3 with TRBJ2-2; no clear D. V lost 2 bases and J 1 base, leaving 11 bases between the germline ends. Germline V gene sequence: CDR1 SGHTA, CDR2 FQGTGA. CDR3 size: 16 residues.

V gene TRBV19 combines with J gene TRBJ2-1, with 8 bases that match TRBD1. Germline V lookup: CDR1 LNHDA, CDR2 SQIVND (reference sequence). This CDR3 is 13 amino acids long. Unmatched junction bases numbered 2, after V lost 9 bases and J lost 1 base. DNA of the CDR3: TGTGCCAGCAGGGGGCGGTCCTACAATGAGCAGTTCTTC. Its translation is CASRGRSYNEQFF.

This clone has just a few counts. The rearrangement uses TRBV5-1 and TRBJ2-7; 10 bases match TRBD2. The V segment lost 4 bases and the J segment 5 bases; nucleotides outside the gene matches: 6. This CDR3 is 14 amino acids long. The germline V gene has CDR1 SGHRS and CDR2 YFSETQ. This CDR3 reads CASSLLAGANEQYF. The CDR3 region has the DNA TGCGCCAGCAGCCTTCTAGCGGGAGCCAACGAGCAGTACTTC.

The J gene is TRBJ2-5, the V gene TRBV7-9; TRBD2 is a possible D gene (6 bases). Germline lookup yields CDR1 SEHNR and CDR2 FQNEAQ (reference sequence). V gave up 1 base and J gave up 5 bases, with 14 bases separating them. This CDR3 has 15 amino acids. CDR3 in amino acids: CASSLVGLGLETQYF. The CDR3 DNA sequence: TGTGCCAGCAGCTTAGTAGGACTGGGACTGGAGACCCAGTACTTC.

The chain links TRBV7-9 to TRBJ2-1, with TRBD2 identical over 10 bases. Germline V lookup: CDR1 SEHNR, CDR2 FQNEAQ (reference sequence). V shed 3 bases, J shed 5 bases, and the junction held 4 bases outside the gene matches. The CDR3 extends over 15 amino acids. CDR3: CASSLGTSANNEQFF. In DNA form, the CDR3 reads TGTGCCAGCAGCTTGGGGACTAGCGCTAACAATGAGCAGTTCTTC.

The rearrangement uses TRBV19 and TRBJ2-2; 13 bases agree with TRBD2. Germline CDR1 is LNHDA and CDR2 is SQIVND (reference sequence). The CDR3 has 16 amino acids. The V and J ends lost 6 bases and 4 bases, in that order; junction bases with no gene match: 5. The DNA of the CDR3 is TGTGCCAGTAGCGGACTAGCGGGGGCTCTCACCGGGGAGCTGTTTTTT. Translated, it gives CASSGLAGALTGELFF.

This clone has only a few counts. This chain joins TRBV9 and TRBJ1-4, with 7 bases lining up with TRBD1. V shed 4 bases, J shed 12 bases, and the junction held 15 bases outside the gene matches. The CDR3 covers 15 residues. Germline values: CDR1 SGDLS, CDR2 YYNGEE. The CDR3 spells CASSKAPGRGWELFF. CDR3 sequence (DNA): TGTGCCAGCAGCAAAGCTCCGGGCAGGGGGTGGGAACTGTTTTTT.

V is TRBV6-5 and J is TRBJ1-1; 7 nucleotides match TRBD1. CDR3 length equals 14 residues. The V gene end was trimmed by 5 bases and the J gene end by 3 bases; junction bases not matched to a gene: 6. Germline values: CDR1 MNHEY, CDR2 SVGAGI. The CDR3 DNA reads TGTGCCAGCAGTCCGTTACAGGGGCACACTGAAGCTTTCTTT. Encoded protein: CASSPLQGHTEAFF.

CDR3 residues: CASSTRVWRGVRNEQFF. The DNA of the CDR3 is TGTGCCAGCAGCACCCGGGTCTGGAGGGGAGTACGTAATGAGCAGTTCTTC. The chain recombines TRBV11-2 with TRBJ2-1, with D perhaps TRBD2 (6 bases). Germline lookup yields CDR1 SGHAT and CDR2 FQNNGV. This CDR3 region has 17 residues. The ends were cut back, 5 bases at V and 7 bases at J, with 24 bases in the middle.

The genes are TRBV7-9 and TRBJ1-1; D possibly corresponds to TRBD1 (5 bases). V gave up 8 bases and J gave up 2 bases, with 18 bases separating them. CDR1 is SEHNR, CDR2 FQNEAQ, per germline (reference sequence). This CDR3 contains 15 residues. The CDR3 DNA sequence: TGTGCCAGCGGGTCATGGGGCTCTAAAAACACTGAAGCTTTCTTT. It encodes CASGSWGSKNTEAFF.

The rearrangement uses TRBV2 and TRBJ2-5, with 8 bases fitting TRBD2. CDR3 length: 13 amino acids. The junction had 6 bases not matched to a gene; V was cut back by 7 bases and J by 5 bases. Germline values: CDR1 SNHLY, CDR2 FYNNEI. The CDR3 coding sequence is TGTGCCAGCAATCGAGCGGGGGTGGAGACCCAGTACTTC. The encoded protein is CASNRAGVETQYF.

This rearrangement joins TRBV6-6 to TRBJ2-1, with a weak D call TRBD1 (6 bases). CDR3 length: 13 residues. The V gene's germline CDR1 is MNHNY and CDR2 SVGAGI (reference sequence). V was pared by 6 bases and J by 8 bases, with 14 bases between. As DNA, the CDR3 is TGTGCCAGCAGAGGGGGTGGGTTCGATGAGCAGTTCTTC. This codes for CASRGGGFDEQFF.

The chain is built from TRBV19 and TRBJ1-4, with unresolved D. Trimming left V 6 bases short and J 0 bases short, with 11 bases between. CDR3 size: 15 residues. CDR1 is LNHDA and CDR2 is SQIVND in the germline V gene (reference sequence). CDR3 coding DNA: TGTGCCAGTAGATCGGTCGCAACAACTAATGAAAAACTGTTTTTT. Translating gives CASRSVATTNEKLFF.

The chain combines TRBV6-5 with TRBJ2-4, with 10 bases lining up with TRBD2. J gave up 8 bases and V 7 bases, and 8 bases lay outside the gene matches. The CDR3 is 14 amino acids. Germline V lookup: CDR1 MNHEY, CDR2 SVGAGI. The CDR3 loop is CASIESLAGDIQYF. CDR3 sequence (DNA): TGTGCCAGCATCGAGAGTCTAGCGGGGGACATTCAGTACTTC.

The chain recombines TRBV19 with TRBJ2-7; TRBD2 aligns across 12 bases. Looked up from germline, CDR1 is LNHDA and CDR2 is SQIVND (reference sequence). The CDR3 length is 18 residues. V lost 4 bases to trimming and J lost 4 bases; unmatched junction nucleotides: 14. CDR3 sequence reads: CASSKGQATSGSGYEQYF. CDR3 sequence (DNA): TGTGCCAGTAGTAAGGGACAGGCGACTAGCGGGAGTGGTTACGAGCAGTACTTC.

This chain links TRBV5-5 with TRBJ1-5, with D unclear. Trimming took off 3 bases at V and 1 base at J, with 11 bases between the two ends. Germline assignment: CDR1 SGHKS and CDR2 YYEKEE (reference sequence). The CDR3 spans 15 residues. Here the CDR3 DNA reads TGTGCCAGCAGCTGGGAGGCGTCGAGCAATCAGCCCCAGCATTTT. Translating it yields CASSWEASSNQPQHF.

V is TRBV5-1 and J is TRBJ2-7; possibly TRBD2 for D (5 bases). The germline gives CDR1 SGHRS, CDR2 YFSETQ. The CDR3 totals 13 residues. V lost 4 bases to trimming and J lost 3 bases, with 11 bases between them. CDR3 sequence: CASSRSGYYEQYF. Written as DNA, the CDR3 is TGCGCCAGCAGCCGAAGCGGATACTACGAGCAGTACTTC. The full variable domain, in which reference TRBV5-1 and TRBJ2-7 provide the parts outside the CDR3, is KAGVTQTPRYLIKTRGQQVTLSCSPISGHRSVSWYQQTPGQGLQFLFEYFSETQRNKGNFPGRFSGRQFSNSRSEMNVSTLELGDSALYLCASSRSGYYEQYFGPGTRLTVT.

The chain has TRBV18 and TRBJ2-1, with 8 positions matching TRBD1. The CDR3 has 12 amino acids. J gave up 15 bases and V 6 bases, and 10 bases lay outside the gene matches. Germline V CDR1 and CDR2: KGHSH, LQKENI. In DNA form, the CDR3 reads TGTGCCAGCTCCGTAAAGGGACAGGCCTGGTTCTTC. It specifies CASSVKGQAWFF.

The chain employs TRBV12-3 or TRBV12-4 and TRBJ2-7; 7 nucleotides agree with TRBD2. This CDR3 has 13 amino acids. The trim removed 5 bases at V and 4 bases at J, leaving 5 bases unmatched. The CDR3 DNA follows: TGTGCCAGCAGTAGAAGCGGGAAGTACGAGCAGTACTTC. It is translated as CASSRSGKYEQYF.

V usage is TRBV5-1 and J usage is TRBJ2-1, with D unclear. Germline V gene data show CDR1 as SGHRS and CDR2 as YFSETQ. Trimming pared 2 bases from V and 0 bases from J, leaving 9 bases between. The CDR3 contains 15 residues. CDR3 nucleotides: TGCGCCAGCAGCTTAATCGAGAGCTCCTACAATGAGCAGTTCTTC. It translates to CASSLIESSYNEQFF.

The gene calls are TRBV11-2 and TRBJ2-7, with D uncertain. This CDR3 has 14 amino acids. Germline CDR1 and CDR2: SGHAT and FQNNGV. The V gene lost 1 base and the J gene lost 3 bases, with 10 bases spanning the gap. Written as DNA, the CDR3 is TGTGCCAGCAGCTTAGCGGCGGATGTCTACGAGCAGTACTTC. This gives the protein CASSLAADVYEQYF.

The V gene is TRBV7-8, the J gene TRBJ1-2; weak D call: TRBD1 (6 bases). V was trimmed by 5 bases and J by 8 bases, leaving 18 bases between them. Germline values: CDR1 SGHVS, CDR2 FQNEAQ. The length of the CDR3 is 14 residues. The CDR3 DNA follows: TGTGCCAGCAGCCAAGATACAGGGCGGCGCGGCTACACCTTC. Translating gives CASSQDTGRRGYTF. The full variable domain, in which reference TRBV7-8 and TRBJ1-2 provide the parts outside the CDR3, is GAGVSQSPRYKVAKRGQDVALRCDPISGHVSLFWYQQALGQGPEFLTYFQNEAQLDKSGLPSDRFFAERPEGSVSTLKIQRTQQEDSAVYLCASSQDTGRRGYTFGSGTRLTVV.

The V and J genes are TRBV7-2 and TRBJ1-4, with D maybe TRBD1 (5 bases). Germline assignment: CDR1 SGHTA and CDR2 FQGNSA. The CDR3 covers 15 residues. V gave up 3 bases and J gave up 4 bases, with 12 bases separating them. CDR3 residues: CASSFSGSVNEKLFF. CDR3 sequence (DNA): TGTGCCAGCAGCTTCTCAGGGTCGGTTAATGAAAAACTGTTTTTT.

The chain uses TRBV19 and TRBJ1-1; possibly TRBD1 for D (5 bases). Germline loops: CDR1 LNHDA, CDR2 SQIVND (reference sequence). The CDR3 length is 14 residues. Trimming left V 5 bases short and J 0 bases short, with 10 bases between. For the CDR3, the DNA is TGTGCCAGTAGTCTCAGGGCCGTGAACACTGAAGCTTTCTTT. This gives the protein CASSLRAVNTEAFF.

The gene calls are TRBV18 and TRBJ1-4; TRBD1 is a possible D gene (6 bases). V lost 2 bases and J 0 bases, leaving 7 bases between the germline ends. CDR1 is KGHSH and CDR2 is LQKENI in the germline V gene. The CDR3 is 15 amino acids. The CDR3 DNA follows: TGTGCCAGCTCACCAGGGGGCCCAACTAATGAAAAACTGTTTTTT. Translating gives CASSPGGPTNEKLFF.

The gene calls are TRBV2 and TRBJ2-2; TRBD2 might be the D (6 bases). CDR1 and CDR2 (germline): SNHLY, FYNNEI. Trimming took off 8 bases at V and 1 base at J, with 8 bases between the two ends. CDR3 size: 13 residues. The CDR3 here is CASGRLNTGELFF. In nucleotides, the CDR3 is TGTGCCAGCGGGAGGCTGAACACCGGGGAGCTGTTTTTT.

The chain is built from TRBV6-5 and TRBJ2-2; TRBD1 aligns across 7 bases. J lost 8 bases, V lost 9 bases, and 9 bases had no gene match. This CDR3 region has 13 residues. Germline V lookup: CDR1 MNHEY, CDR2 SVGAGI. This CDR3 is CASRDRGLGELFF. CDR3 nucleotide sequence: TGTGCCAGTCGGGACAGAGGTCTGGGGGAGCTGTTTTTT.

The chain recombines TRBV19 with TRBJ2-1; D perhaps matches TRBD2 (6 bases). V shed 6 bases and J shed 5 bases, with 11 bases lying between them. Per the germline V gene, CDR1 is LNHDA and CDR2 is SQIVND (reference sequence). The CDR3 is made up of 13 amino acids. Here the CDR3 reads CASRRLDNNEQFF. CDR3 coding DNA: TGTGCCAGTAGGAGACTAGACAACAATGAGCAGTTCTTC.

The J gene is TRBJ2-1, the V gene TRBV7-8, with a tentative D call TRBD2 (6 bases). CDR1 is SGHVS and CDR2 is FQNEAQ in the germline V gene. This CDR3 contains 16 residues. The V gene lost 2 bases and the J gene lost 5 bases, with 16 bases spanning the gap. Here the CDR3 DNA reads TGTGCCAGCAGCTTACTAGCCGGGGGAGTTAACAATGAGCAGTTCTTC. Translating gives CASSLLAGGVNNEQFF.